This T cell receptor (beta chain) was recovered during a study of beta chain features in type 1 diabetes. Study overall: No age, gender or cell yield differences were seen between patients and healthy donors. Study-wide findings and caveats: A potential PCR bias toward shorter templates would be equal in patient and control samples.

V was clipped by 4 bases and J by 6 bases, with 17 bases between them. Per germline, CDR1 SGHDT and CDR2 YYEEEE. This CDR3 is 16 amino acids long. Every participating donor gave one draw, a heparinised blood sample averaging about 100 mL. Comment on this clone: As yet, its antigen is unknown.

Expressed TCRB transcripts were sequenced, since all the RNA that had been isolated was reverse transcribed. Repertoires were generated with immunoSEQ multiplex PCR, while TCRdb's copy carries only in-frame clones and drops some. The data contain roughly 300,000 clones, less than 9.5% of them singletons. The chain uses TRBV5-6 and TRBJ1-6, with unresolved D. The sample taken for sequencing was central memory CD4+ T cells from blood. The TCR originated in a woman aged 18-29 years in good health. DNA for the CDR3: TGTGCCAGCAGCGCCGGGCATGCCGTCAGTAATTCACCCCTCCACTTT. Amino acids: CASSAGHAVSNSPLHF.